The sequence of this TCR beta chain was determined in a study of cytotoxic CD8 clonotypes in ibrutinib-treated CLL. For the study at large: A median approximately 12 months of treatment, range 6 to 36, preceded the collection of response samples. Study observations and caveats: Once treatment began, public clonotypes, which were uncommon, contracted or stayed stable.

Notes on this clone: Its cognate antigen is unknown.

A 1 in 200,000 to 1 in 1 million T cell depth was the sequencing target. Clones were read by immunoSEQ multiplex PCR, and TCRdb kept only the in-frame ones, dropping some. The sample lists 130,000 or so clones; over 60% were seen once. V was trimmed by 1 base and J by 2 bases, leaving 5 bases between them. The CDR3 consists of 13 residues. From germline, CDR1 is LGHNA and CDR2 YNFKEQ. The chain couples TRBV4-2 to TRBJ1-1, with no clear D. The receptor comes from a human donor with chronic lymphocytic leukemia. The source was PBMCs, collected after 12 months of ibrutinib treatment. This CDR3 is CASSQGVNTEAFF. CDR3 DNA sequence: TGTGCCAGCAGCCAAGGGGTAAACACTGAAGCTTTCTTT.